This T cell receptor beta chain was found in a study of CD8 T cells in Susac syndrome. Per the germline V gene, CDR1 is MGHRA and CDR2 is YSYEKL. Between the trimmed V and J ends, which lost 2 bases and 1 base, there was a span of 11 bases. The CDR3 has 15 amino acids. RNA was extracted with the RNeasy kit, and a quantity of roughly 0.45 to 1 ug was reverse transcribed using random hexamers. An immunoSEQ multiplex PCR amplified TCR beta CDR3 over 54 Vbeta and 13 Jbeta. Via MiXCR, TCRdb re-called the immunoSEQ multiplex PCR reads, giving one row per CDR3 protein. The sample holds 100,000 to 150,000 distinct CDR3 sequences, over 85% seen once.

This rearrangement joins TRBV4-1 to TRBJ1-2, with D maybe TRBD1 (5 bases). The sequence was obtained from a human donor in good health. The sequenced sample consisted of CD4+ T cells from PBMCs. CDR3 sequence (DNA): TGCGCCAGCAGCCAAAGTAGGGGTAATAACTATGGCTACACCTTC. Residues: CASSQSRGNNYGYTF.